These T cell receptor beta chains were read from a single sample in a study of PD-1 blockade in classical Hodgkin lymphoma. Repertoires were generated with immunoSEQ multiplex PCR, while TCRdb's copy carries only in-frame clones and drops some. Of 25,000 to 35,000 clones listed, roughly 80% are singletons. The material was CD4+ T cells from blood, obtained before the fourth cycle of nivolumab. Every receptor here comes from a human donor with classical Hodgkin lymphoma. Each CDR3 is given with its conserved first and last residue. Each record gives: D gene, V gene, J gene, clone size, CDR3 DNA, CDR3 protein. The D gene is left open where the match is weak. Clone size appears in some rows only: once, few, many, or a class for an expanded clone.

-	TRBV19	TRBJ2-2	-	TGTGCCAGTAGTATTAGGCAGGGTCTCGACACCGGGGAGCTGTTTTTT	CASSIRQGLDTGELFF
TRBD1	TRBV11-2	TRBJ1-1	-	TGTGCCAGCAGCCCAAATACAGGGGGCACTGAAGCTTTCTTT	CASSPNTGGTEAFF
TRBD2	TRBV5-1	TRBJ2-3	-	TGCGCCAGCAGCCCAGGACTAGCTTCGGATACGCAGTATTTT	CASSPGLASDTQYF
-	TRBV10-3	TRBJ1-5	once	TGTGCCATCAGTGTATCGGACAGTGGCTTCGAACCCCAGCATTTT	CAISVSDSGFEPQHF
-	TRBV18	TRBJ1-1	-	TGTGCCAGCTCACCAGCACAGGGTCAGAAGGCTTTCTTT	CASSPAQGQKAFF
-	TRBV7-2	TRBJ2-1	-	TGTGCCAGCAGCAGAAGACACCCGAGCTCCTACAATGAGCAGTTCTTC	CASSRRHPSSYNEQFF
TRBD2	TRBV5-5	TRBJ2-3	-	TGTGCCAGCAGCTTGACCATAGCGGGGGGCACAGATACGCAGTATTTT	CASSLTIAGGTDTQYF
TRBD1	TRBV6-4	TRBJ1-2	few	TGTGCCAGCAGTGAAACAGGGGGATATGGCTACACCTTC	CASSETGGYGYTF
TRBD1	TRBV14	TRBJ2-5	-	TGTGCCAGCAGCCAACCCGACAGGGAAAGAGAGACCCAGTACTTC	CASSQPDRERETQYF
TRBD1	TRBV9	TRBJ2-7	-	TGTGCCAGCTCGACAGGGGGACGGTACGAGCAGTACTTC	CASSTGGRYEQYF